One sample yielded the 11 T cell receptor beta chains listed below, sequenced in a study of T cell repertoires in cytomegalovirus infection. No cognate antigen is known for these TCRs. TCRdb processed the reads anew with MiXCR; each CDR3 protein has one entry. This table has roughly 220,000 distinct CDR3 sequences, 30% to 45% appearing once. The starting material was CD8+ T cells from cultured PBMCs, obtained from culture after CMV antigen stimulation. These receptors all stem from a human donor in good health (CMV status not recorded). Some clones in this sample may be carry-over from other donors' samples.

This clonotype was found a few times. The V and J genes are TRBV11-2 and TRBJ2-5, with 9 bases matching TRBD2. From germline, CDR1 is SGHAT and CDR2 FQNNGV. The CDR3 spans 16 residues. The junction had 7 bases not matched to a gene; V was cut back by 4 bases and J by 1 base. The CDR3 DNA is TGTGCCAGCAGCTACTTAGCGGGGGCGGCCCAAGAGACCCAGTACTTC. Translated, it gives CASSYLAGAAQETQYF.

In this sample, this clonotype turned up a few times. The V call is TRBV9, the J call TRBJ2-7; the D gene is possibly TRBD2 (6 bases). V dropped 0 bases and J dropped 3 bases, with 7 bases sitting between them. CDR3 size: 13 residues. Germline CDR1 is SGDLS and CDR2 is YYNGEE. CDR3 amino acids: CASSVVEGYEQYF. The DNA of the CDR3 is TGTGCCAGCAGCGTAGTGGAGGGCTACGAGCAGTACTTC.

V and J are TRBV4-2 and TRBJ1-2; D is perhaps TRBD1 (5 bases). The ends were cut back, 0 bases at V and 6 bases at J, with 8 bases in the middle. The CDR3 is made up of 13 amino acids. Germline V gene data show CDR1 as LGHNA and CDR2 as YNFKEQ. The CDR3 nucleotides read TGTGCCAGCAGCCAAGATCTGGGGGATGGCTACACCTTC. Its protein is CASSQDLGDGYTF.

This rearrangement joins TRBV7-2 to TRBJ2-1, with no clear D. The germline V and J ends were trimmed by 5 bases and 0 bases, with 14 bases remaining between them. CDR3 size: 16 residues. The V gene's germline CDR1 is SGHTA and CDR2 FQGNSA. The CDR3 sequence is CASSHGLGYSYNEQFF. DNA of the CDR3: TGTGCCAGCAGCCACGGGTTGGGTTACTCCTACAATGAGCAGTTCTTC.

V and J are TRBV3-1 and TRBJ2-3, with D perhaps matching TRBD2 (5 bases). CDR3 size: 13 residues. CDR1 LGHDT and CDR2 YNNKEL come from the germline V gene (reference sequence). With 4 bases removed from V and 4 bases from J, the gap between germline ends came to 9 bases. The CDR3 coding sequence is TGTGCCAGCAGCCGAGGGCGAGCAGATACGCAGTATTTT. Translation gives CASSRGRADTQYF.

This clonotype has more than one count but fewer than ten. The V gene is TRBV28, the J gene TRBJ2-7; a weak D match, TRBD2 (5 bases). This CDR3 is 12 amino acids long. With 11 bases removed from V and 0 bases from J, the gap between germline ends came to 11 bases. The V gene's germline CDR1 is MDHEN and CDR2 SYDVKM. Here the CDR3 DNA reads TGTGCCGGTAGCGCCAGCTCCTACGAGCAGTACTTC. This codes for CAGSASSYEQYF.

This clonotype has only a few counts. This sequence joins TRBV7-9 and TRBJ1-5, with D hard to call. The CDR3 spans 14 residues. With 4 bases removed from V and 5 bases from J, the gap between germline ends came to 12 bases. The germline CDR1 and CDR2 sequences are SEHNR and FQNEAQ (reference sequence). CDR3 sequence reads: CASSSGGNYQPQHF. CDR3 bases: TGTGCCAGCAGCTCGGGAGGCAATTATCAGCCCCAGCATTTT.

This clonotype came up once. The chain combines TRBV25-1 with TRBJ1-1, with D uncertain. In germline, CDR1 is MGHDK, CDR2 SYGVNS. Trimming shortened V by 3 bases and J by 8 bases, and 7 bases separated the two germline ends. This CDR3 region has 11 residues. CDR3 nucleotide sequence: TGTGCCAGCAGTGACCCGGTGGAAGCTTTCTTT. Its protein product is CASSDPVEAFF.

The rearrangement uses TRBV27 and TRBJ2-6; D call uncertain. The CDR3 sequence is 15 residues long. The ends were cut back, 5 bases at V and 0 bases at J, with 8 bases in the middle. Germline CDR1 and CDR2: MNHEY and SMNVEV (reference sequence). The CDR3 region is CASSPAISGANVLTF. The DNA for the CDR3 is TGTGCCAGCAGTCCAGCCATCTCTGGGGCCAACGTCCTGACTTTC.

The chain carries TRBV27 and TRBJ2-1, with 12 bases that match TRBD2. In germline, CDR1 is MNHEY, CDR2 SMNVEV (reference sequence). The CDR3 spans 14 residues. J was trimmed by 7 bases and V by 10 bases; bases with no gene match: 8. The CDR3 nucleotides read TGTGCCATTGGGATGACTAGCGGGAGAAATGAGCAGTTCTTC. As protein: CAIGMTSGRNEQFF.

The rearrangement uses TRBV19 and TRBJ2-7, with TRBD1 matching over 7 bases. Germline assignment: CDR1 LNHDA and CDR2 SQIVND (reference sequence). Unmatched junction bases numbered 8, after V lost 7 bases and J lost 2 bases. CDR3 size: 14 residues. The chain's CDR3 is CASISRGYPYEQYF. Here the CDR3 DNA reads TGTGCCAGTATCTCCAGGGGGTACCCCTACGAGCAGTACTTC.